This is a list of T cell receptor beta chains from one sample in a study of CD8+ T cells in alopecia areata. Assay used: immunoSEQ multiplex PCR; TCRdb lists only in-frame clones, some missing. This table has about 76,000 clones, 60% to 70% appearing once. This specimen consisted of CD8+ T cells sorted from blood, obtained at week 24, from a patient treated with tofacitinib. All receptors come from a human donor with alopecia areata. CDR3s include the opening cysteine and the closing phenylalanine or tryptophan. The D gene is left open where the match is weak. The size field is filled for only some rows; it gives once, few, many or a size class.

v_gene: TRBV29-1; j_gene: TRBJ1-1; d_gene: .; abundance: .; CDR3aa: CSVERGNTEAFF; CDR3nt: TGCAGCGTTGAAAGGGGGAACACTGAAGCTTTCTTT
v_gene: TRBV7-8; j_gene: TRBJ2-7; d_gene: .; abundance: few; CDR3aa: CASSEVGNEQYF; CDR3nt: TGTGCCAGCAGCGAAGTGGGGAACGAGCAGTACTTC
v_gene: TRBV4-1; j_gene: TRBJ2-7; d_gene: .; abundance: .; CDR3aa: CASSQKGESSYEQYF; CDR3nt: TGCGCCAGCAGCCAAAAGGGGGAAAGCTCCTACGAGCAGTACTTC
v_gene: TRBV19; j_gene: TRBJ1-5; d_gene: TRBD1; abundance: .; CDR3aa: CASGTGALFDQPQHF; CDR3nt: TGTGCCAGTGGGACAGGGGCCCTATTTGATCAGCCCCAGCATTTT
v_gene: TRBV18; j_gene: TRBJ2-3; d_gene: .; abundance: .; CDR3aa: CASSPTPNTDTQYF; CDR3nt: TGTGCCAGCTCACCAACACCAAACACAGATACGCAGTATTTT
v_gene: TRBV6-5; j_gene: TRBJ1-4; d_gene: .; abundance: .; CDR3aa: CASSYDRRNEKLFF; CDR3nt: TGTGCCAGCAGTTACGACAGGCGAAACGAAAAACTGTTTTTT
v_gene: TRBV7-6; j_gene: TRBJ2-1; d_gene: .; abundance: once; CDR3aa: CASSFNPPRGEHHEQFF; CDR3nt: TGTGCCAGCAGCTTCAACCCCCCCCGGGGCGAGCACCATGAGCAGTTCTTC
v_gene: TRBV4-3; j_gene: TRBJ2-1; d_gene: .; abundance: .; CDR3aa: CASSQNPGGGGYNEQFF; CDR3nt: TGCGCCAGCAGCCAGAACCCCGGAGGCGGAGGGTACAATGAGCAGTTCTTC
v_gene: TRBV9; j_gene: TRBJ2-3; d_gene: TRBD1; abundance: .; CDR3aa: CASSTRTGLSTDTQYF; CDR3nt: TGTGCCAGCAGCACCCGGACAGGGTTAAGCACAGATACGCAGTATTTT
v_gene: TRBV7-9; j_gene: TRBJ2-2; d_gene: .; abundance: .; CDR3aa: CASSSDLDVTGELFF; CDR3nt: TGTGCCAGCAGCTCGGACTTAGACGTCACCGGGGAGCTGTTTTTT